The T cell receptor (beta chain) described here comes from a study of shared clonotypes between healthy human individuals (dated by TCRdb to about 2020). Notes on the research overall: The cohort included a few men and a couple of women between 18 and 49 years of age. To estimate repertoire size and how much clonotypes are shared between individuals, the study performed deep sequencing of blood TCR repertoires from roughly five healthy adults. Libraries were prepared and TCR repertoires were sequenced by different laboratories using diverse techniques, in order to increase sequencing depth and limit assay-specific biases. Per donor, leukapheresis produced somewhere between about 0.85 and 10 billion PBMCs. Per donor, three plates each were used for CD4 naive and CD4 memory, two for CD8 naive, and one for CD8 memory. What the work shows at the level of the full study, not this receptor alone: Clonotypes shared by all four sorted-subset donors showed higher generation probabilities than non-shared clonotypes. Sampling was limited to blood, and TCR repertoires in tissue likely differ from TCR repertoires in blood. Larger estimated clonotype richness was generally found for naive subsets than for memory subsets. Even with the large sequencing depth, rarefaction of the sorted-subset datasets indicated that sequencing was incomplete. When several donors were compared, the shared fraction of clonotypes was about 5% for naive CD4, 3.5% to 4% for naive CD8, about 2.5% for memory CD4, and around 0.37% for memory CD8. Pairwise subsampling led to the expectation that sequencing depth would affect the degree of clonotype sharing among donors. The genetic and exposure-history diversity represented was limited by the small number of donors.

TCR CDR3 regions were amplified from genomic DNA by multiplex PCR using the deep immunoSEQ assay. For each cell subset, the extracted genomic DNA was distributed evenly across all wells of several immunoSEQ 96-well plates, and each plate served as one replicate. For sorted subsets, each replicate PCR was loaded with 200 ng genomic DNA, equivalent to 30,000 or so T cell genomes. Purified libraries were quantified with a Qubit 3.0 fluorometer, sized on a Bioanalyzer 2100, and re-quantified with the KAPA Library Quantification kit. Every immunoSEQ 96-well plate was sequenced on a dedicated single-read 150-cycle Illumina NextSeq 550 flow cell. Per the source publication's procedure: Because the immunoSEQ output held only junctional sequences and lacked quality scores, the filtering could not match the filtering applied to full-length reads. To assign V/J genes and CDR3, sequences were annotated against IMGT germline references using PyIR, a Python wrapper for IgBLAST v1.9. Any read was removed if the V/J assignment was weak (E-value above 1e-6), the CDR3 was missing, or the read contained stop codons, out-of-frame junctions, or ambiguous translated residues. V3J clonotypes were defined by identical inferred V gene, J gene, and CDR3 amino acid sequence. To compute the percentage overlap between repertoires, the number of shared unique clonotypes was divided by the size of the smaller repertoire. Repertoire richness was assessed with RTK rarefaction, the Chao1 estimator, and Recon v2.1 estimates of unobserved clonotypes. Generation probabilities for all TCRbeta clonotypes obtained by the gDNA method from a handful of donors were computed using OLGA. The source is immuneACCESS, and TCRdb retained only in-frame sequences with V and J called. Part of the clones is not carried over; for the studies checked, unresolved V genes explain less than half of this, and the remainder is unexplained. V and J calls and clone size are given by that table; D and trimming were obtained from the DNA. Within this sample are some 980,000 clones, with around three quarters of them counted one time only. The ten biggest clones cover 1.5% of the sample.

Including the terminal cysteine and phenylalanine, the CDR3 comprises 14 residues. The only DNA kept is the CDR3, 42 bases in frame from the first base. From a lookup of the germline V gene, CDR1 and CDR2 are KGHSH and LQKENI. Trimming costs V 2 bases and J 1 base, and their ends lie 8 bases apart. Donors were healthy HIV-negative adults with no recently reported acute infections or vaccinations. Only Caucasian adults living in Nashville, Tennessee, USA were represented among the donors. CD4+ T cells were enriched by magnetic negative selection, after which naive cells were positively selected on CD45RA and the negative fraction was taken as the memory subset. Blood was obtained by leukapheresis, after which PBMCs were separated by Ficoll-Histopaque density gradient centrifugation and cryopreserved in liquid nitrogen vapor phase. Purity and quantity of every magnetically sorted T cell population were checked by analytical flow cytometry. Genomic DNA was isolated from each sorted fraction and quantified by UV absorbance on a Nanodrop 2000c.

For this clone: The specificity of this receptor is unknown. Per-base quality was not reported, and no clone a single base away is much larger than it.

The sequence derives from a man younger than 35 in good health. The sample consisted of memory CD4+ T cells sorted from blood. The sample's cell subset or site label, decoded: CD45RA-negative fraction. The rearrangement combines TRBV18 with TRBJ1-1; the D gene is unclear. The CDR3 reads CASSPIGPNTEAFF. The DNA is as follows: TGTGCCAGCTCACCAATCGGTCCGAACACTGAAGCTTTCTTT.